What follows are 2 T cell receptor beta chains derived from one specimen sequenced in a study of CD8 T cells in ankylosing spondylitis. TCRdb processed the 5' RACE reads anew with MiXCR; each CDR3 protein has one entry. The table has roughly 40,000 distinct CDR3 sequences, around 3.8% seen once. The sequenced sample was blood, either unsorted or a sorted T cell fraction (not recorded which). The receptors were gathered from a female donor with ankylosing spondylitis or in good health (not recorded which).

This clonotype was seen at least ten times. This sequence joins TRBV9 and TRBJ2-3, with no clear D. With 0 bases removed from V and 1 base from J, the gap between germline ends came to 15 bases. The CDR3 is 17 amino acids. Germline CDR1 and CDR2: SGDLS and YYNGEE. DNA for the CDR3: TGTGCCAGCAGCGTAGCATTACGGGCTGGCGGCACAGATACGCAGTATTTT. Translation gives CASSVALRAGGTDTQYF.

This clonotype is deemed medium-sized (0.01 to 0.1%). V gene TRBV9 combines with J gene TRBJ2-1, with TRBD2 matching over 9 bases. The CDR3 runs to 15 residues. Germline lookup yields CDR1 SGDLS and CDR2 YYNGEE. The V and J ends lost 0 bases and 11 bases, in that order; junction bases with no gene match: 9. The CDR3 DNA reads TGTGCCAGCAGCGTAGGTAGGGTAGCGGGGGCCCAGCAGTTCTTC. Residues: CASSVGRVAGAQQFF.